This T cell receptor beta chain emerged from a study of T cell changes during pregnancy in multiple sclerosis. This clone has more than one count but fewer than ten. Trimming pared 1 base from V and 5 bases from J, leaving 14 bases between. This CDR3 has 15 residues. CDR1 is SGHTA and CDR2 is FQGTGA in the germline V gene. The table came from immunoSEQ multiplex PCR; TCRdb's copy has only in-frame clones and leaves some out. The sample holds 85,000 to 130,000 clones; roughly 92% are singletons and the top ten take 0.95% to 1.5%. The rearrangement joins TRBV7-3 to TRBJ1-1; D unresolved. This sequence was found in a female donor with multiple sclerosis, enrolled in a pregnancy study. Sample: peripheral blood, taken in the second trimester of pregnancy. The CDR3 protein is CASSLRREGGTEAFF. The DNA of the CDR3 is TGTGCCAGCAGCTTAAGGAGGGAGGGAGGGACTGAAGCTTTCTTT.